Listed below are T cell receptor beta chains from one sample, sequenced in a study of T cell changes during pregnancy in multiple sclerosis. The data were produced by immunoSEQ multiplex PCR, yet TCRdb's version contains in-frame clones alone and is incomplete. The sample consists of about 79,000 clones, approximately 92% of them appearing once. Source: peripheral blood, taken in the second trimester of pregnancy. Source of these receptors: a female donor in good health, enrolled as a control in a pregnancy study. Both conserved end residues are trimmed from each CDR3. Only part of the rows carry a size: once, few, many, or a class if the clone is expanded.

V	size	CDR3
TRBV7-9	-	ASSLVRGEGYT
TRBV19	-	ASSKRETGLDGYT
TRBV9	once	ASSVADSNQPQH
TRBV28	-	ASSFRSLVSTEAF
TRBV25-1	-	ASSDRGSWETQY
TRBV27	-	ASRRTANSPLH
TRBV5-1	-	ASSPSGGSSPLH
TRBV14	few	ASSQGGDSTEAF
TRBV11-3	-	ASSRTKRSYEQY
TRBV27	once	ASSFSSSGGINTGELF
TRBV9	-	ASSASGTSGAYNEQF
TRBV5-8	once	ASSFRGGAYEQY
TRBV6-6	-	ASSYSAGPSYEQY
TRBV10-3	-	AIRDRGDQPQH
TRBV7-2	-	ASSNGQGAIDTQY
TRBV4-2	-	ASSQGRAGTSGTNTQY
TRBV5-4	-	ASSLEAGSNEQF
TRBV29-1	-	SDRTTLETQY
TRBV5-4	-	ASSLVTSGTDTQY
TRBV7-6	-	ASSLGAGGVHQPQH
TRBV30	-	AWSVGSGGETQY
TRBV30	-	AWIMNTEAF
TRBV1	-	TSTKRAGGPNNEQF
TRBV5-1	-	ASSLRDRGQETQY
TRBV5-5	-	ASSFSSGRSDGYT
TRBV19	-	ASSQTEGGLNTEAF
TRBV5-4	-	ASSLAGGAEAF
TRBV7-3	-	ASSPSYSDTQY
TRBV5-8	-	ASSLAGRAQETQY
TRBV11-2	-	ASSARAGGSNEQF
TRBV5-4	-	ASSLLTGQGVGEAF
TRBV5-4	-	ASSLWASGGGTDTQY
TRBV4-1	-	ASALQGSSEAF
TRBV7-9	-	ASSLGNSGNTIY
TRBV7-2	-	ASSLGTASSYNSPLH
TRBV6-1	-	ASSLIRGEAF
TRBV30	-	AWSQGGNTIY
TRBV19	-	ASSVRQGPLEKLF
TRBV19	-	ASSILTVPYEQY
TRBV7-2	-	ASSLSRGREQY
TRBV30	-	AWSPGYEQY
TRBV20-1	-	SAIQETQY
TRBV27	-	ASSLTGASSYEQY
TRBV19	few	ASSIRLSGNTIY
TRBV21-1	-	ASSKVGEGVGELF
TRBV5-4	-	ASSWDRGIYGYT
TRBV7-3	-	ASSLMGPGNTEAF
TRBV5-4	-	ASSLEVSGGGPSYEQY
TRBV11-1	-	ASSPGQGQETQY